This passage covers 24 T cell receptor beta chains from one sample sequenced in a study of cytomegalovirus exposure and HLA in healthy donors. Data came from immunoSEQ multiplex PCR; TCRdb stores just in-frame clones and leaves some out. The sample contains about 330,000 clones, roughly nine tenths of which appear only once. Sequencing was carried out using PBMCs. These receptors were collected from a woman aged 25 to 39 in good health and CMV-seropositive.

The CDR3 sequence: CASSLSWENTGELFF. The DNA for the CDR3 is TGTGCCAGCAGTTTATCTTGGGAGAACACCGGGGAGCTGTTTTTT. The V gene is TRBV27, the J gene TRBJ2-2; D not resolved. V lost 0 bases, J lost 1 base, and 6 bases lay in between. Germline CDR1 and CDR2: MNHEY and SMNVEV (reference sequence). The CDR3 runs 15 residues.

The chain recombines TRBV6-4 with TRBJ1-1, with D uncertain. This CDR3 has 13 residues. Trimming removed 4 bases from V and 1 base from J, with 7 bases in between. CDR1 MRHNA and CDR2 SNTAGT come from the germline V gene. The CDR3 DNA reads as TGTGCCAGCAGTGTGGGCGAGAACACTGAAGCTTTCTTT. This gives the protein CASSVGENTEAFF.

V usage is TRBV2 and J usage is TRBJ2-1; D is unresolved. The CDR3 has 15 amino acids. V lost 7 bases and J lost 10, with 23 bases in between. Germline CDR1 reads SNHLY; CDR2 reads FYNNEI. In DNA form, the CDR3 reads TGTGCCAGCACCCCGGACCTGAGGTGGGTTGCCGAGCAGTTCTTC. Its protein product is CASTPDLRWVAEQFF.

J is TRBJ2-3 and V is TRBV7-2; possible D gene TRBD2, 7 bases. There are 17 residues in the CDR3. V lost 0 bases, J lost 4 bases, and 17 bases lay in between. Looked up from germline, CDR1 is SGHTA and CDR2 is FQGNSA. The CDR3 loop is CASSLAFWGGGPDTQYF. The CDR3 nucleotides read TGTGCCAGCAGCTTAGCTTTTTGGGGGGGCGGCCCAGATACGCAGTATTTT.

The CDR3 DNA reads TGTGCCAGCAGCACCGGGAACAATGGCTACACCTTC. This translates into CASSTGNNGYTF. The chain uses TRBV7-8 and TRBJ1-2; no firm D call. CDR1 SGHVS and CDR2 FQNEAQ come from the germline V gene. This CDR3 is 12 amino acids long. V shed 5 bases and J shed 6 bases, with 10 bases lying between them.

This chain joins TRBV27 and TRBJ2-1; possibly TRBD1 for D (6 bases). The CDR3 is made up of 15 amino acids. Germline-derived CDR1 and CDR2 are MNHEY and SMNVEV (reference sequence). The V gene lost 2 bases and the J gene lost 8 bases, with 16 bases spanning the gap. CDR3 nucleotides: TGTGCCAGCAGTTTAGGTTTGGGGGCGCGGGATGAGCAGTTCTTC. It specifies CASSLGLGARDEQFF.

This clone occurred once. The V and J genes are TRBV9 and TRBJ2-6; D is tentatively TRBD1 or TRBD2 (5 bases each). Germline CDR1 and CDR2: SGDLS and YYNGEE. Trimming left V 0 bases short and J 2 bases short, with 9 bases between. There are 16 residues in the CDR3. CDR3 sequence reads: CASSVGVGAGANVLTF. The DNA of the CDR3 is TGTGCCAGCAGCGTAGGAGTGGGGGCTGGGGCCAACGTCCTGACTTTC.

The chain employs TRBV28 and TRBJ2-3, with D hard to call. Trimming took 5 bases from V and 14 from J, leaving 8 bases between them. The CDR3 consists of 9 residues. Germline V gives CDR1 MDHEN, CDR2 SYDVKM. CDR3 residues: CASSPPMYF. The CDR3, as DNA: TGTGCCAGCAGTCCACCTATGTATTTT.

This clone has just one count. This chain links TRBV27 with TRBJ2-2; TRBD1 might be the D (6 bases). The V gene's germline CDR1 is MNHEY and CDR2 SMNVEV (reference sequence). Between the trimmed V and J ends, which lost 5 bases and 3 bases, there was a span of 16 bases. The CDR3 is 16 amino acids. CDR3: CASSEIGNRDTGELFF. The CDR3 region has the DNA TGTGCCAGCAGTGAGATAGGGAACAGGGACACCGGGGAGCTGTTTTTT.

In its sample, this clone was seen once. This chain links TRBV7-3 with TRBJ1-1, with 8 bases aligning to TRBD1. V was pared by 5 bases and J by 5 bases, with 7 bases of the junction left unmatched. The germline V gene encodes CDR1 SGHTA and CDR2 FQGTGA. This CDR3 comprises 14 residues. CDR3 bases: TGTGCCAGCAGCCCCAGGGGGCCTAGTACTGAAGCTTTCTTT. Amino acids: CASSPRGPSTEAFF.

The chain joins TRBV7-9 to TRBJ2-7; 14 nucleotides match TRBD2. The CDR3 has 16 amino acids. Unmatched junction bases numbered 9, after V lost 5 bases and J lost 6 bases. The germline V gene encodes CDR1 SEHNR and CDR2 FQNEAQ (reference sequence). In nucleotides, the CDR3 is TGTGCCAGCAGCGCAAGACCGGGACTAGCGGGAGTCGAGCAGTACTTC. Translated, it gives CASSARPGLAGVEQYF.

J is TRBJ2-5 and V is TRBV5-4; 8 bases match TRBD1. The V segment lost 4 bases and the J segment 9 bases; nucleotides outside the gene matches: 5. The CDR3 covers 12 residues. Germline loops: CDR1 SGHNT, CDR2 YYREEE (reference sequence). The CDR3 loop reads CASSPGGRAQYF. Written as DNA, the CDR3 is TGTGCCAGCAGCCCAGGGGGCCGGGCCCAGTACTTC.

The CDR3 nucleotides are TGTGCCAGCAGCTTTACGCTAGCGGGGTCTTCAGATACGCAGTATTTT. Its protein is CASSFTLAGSSDTQYF. The gene calls are TRBV13 and TRBJ2-3, with 9 nucleotides matching TRBD2. Trimming took 3 bases from V and 4 from J; bases not matched to a gene: 8. This CDR3 contains 16 residues. Germline CDR1 reads PRHDT; CDR2 reads FYEKMQ (reference sequence).

This chain joins TRBV9 and TRBJ1-1; unclear D gene. The V end was cut by 4 bases, the J end by 8 bases, with 6 bases between. CDR3 length equals 10 residues. CDR1 and CDR2 from the germline V gene are SGDLS and YYNGEE. For the CDR3, the DNA is TGTGCCAGCAGCCCTACCGAAGCTTTCTTT. Protein: CASSPTEAFF.

V usage is TRBV12-5 and J usage is TRBJ2-1; possibly TRBD1 for D (5 bases). V dropped 3 bases and J dropped 1 base, with 10 bases sitting between them. The length of the CDR3 is 15 residues. In germline, CDR1 is LGHNT, CDR2 FRNRAP. As DNA, the CDR3 is TGTGCTAGTGGTTTTCGGCCAGGGTCCTACAATGAGCAGTTCTTC. It translates to CASGFRPGSYNEQFF.

The chain carries TRBV5-4 and TRBJ2-2; TRBD1 aligns across 10 bases. Germline CDR1 SGHNT, CDR2 YYREEE (reference sequence). Trimming at V came to 3 bases and at J to 5 bases, leaving 4 bases not matched to a gene. CDR3 length: 15 residues. The CDR3 loop is CASSWDRGTTGELFF. CDR3 sequence (DNA): TGTGCCAGCAGCTGGGACAGGGGAACTACCGGGGAGCTGTTTTTT.

V is TRBV2 and J is TRBJ2-5; no clear D. From germline, CDR1 is SNHLY and CDR2 FYNNEI. V was clipped by 4 bases and J by 1 base, with 7 bases between them. The CDR3 is 13 residues long. As DNA, the CDR3 is TGTGCCAGCAGTGTGGGCCTCCAAGAGACCCAGTACTTC. Amino acid sequence: CASSVGLQETQYF.

This rearrangement joins TRBV10-3 to TRBJ2-1, with no clear D. V was trimmed by 8 bases and J by 8 bases, leaving 10 bases between them. The germline V gene has CDR1 ENHRY and CDR2 SYGVKD. The CDR3 has 11 residues. The CDR3 region is CAIHEFDEQFF. In nucleotides, the CDR3 is TGTGCCATCCACGAGTTCGATGAGCAGTTCTTC.

The chain links TRBV5-5 to TRBJ2-7; TRBD2 is a possible D gene (6 bases). Trimming left V 2 bases short and J 3 bases short, with 12 bases between. This CDR3 region has 14 residues. Germline lookup yields CDR1 SGHKS and CDR2 YYEKEE (reference sequence). This chain's CDR3 is CASSLGGKDYEQYF. The DNA of the CDR3 is TGTGCCAGCAGCTTAGGAGGGAAGGACTACGAGCAGTACTTC.

This chain connects TRBV30 to TRBJ2-1, with TRBD2 identical over 12 bases. This CDR3 is 17 amino acids long. With V trimmed by 1 base and J by 2 bases, 6 bases remained unmatched. The germline gives CDR1 GTSNPN, CDR2 SVGIG (reference sequence). DNA for the CDR3: TGTGCCTGGAGTGGCCTAGCGGGGGGGGACCCCTACAATGAGCAGTTCTTC. It encodes CAWSGLAGGDPYNEQFF.

This sequence joins TRBV28 and TRBJ1-5, with 8 bases lining up with TRBD1. With V trimmed by 5 bases and J by 4 bases, 4 bases remained unmatched. CDR1 and CDR2 from the germline V gene are MDHEN and SYDVKM. The CDR3 contains 14 residues. DNA of the CDR3: TGTGCCAGCAGTGGACAGGGTTATAATCAGCCCCAGCATTTT. Protein product: CASSGQGYNQPQHF. Full variable domain (rest looked up from reference TRBV28 and TRBJ1-5): DVKVTQSSRYLVKRTGEKVFLECVQDMDHENMFWYRQDPGLGLRLIYFSYDVKMKEKGDIPEGYSVSREKKERFSLILESASTNQTSMYLCASSGQGYNQPQHFGDGTRLSIL.

The J gene is TRBJ2-5, the V gene TRBV2; D might be TRBD1 or TRBD2, each matching 5 bases. The CDR3 contains 13 residues. From germline, CDR1 is SNHLY and CDR2 FYNNEI. V lost 4 bases and J 3 bases, leaving 9 bases between the germline ends. CDR3: CASSVVGEETQYF. In DNA, the CDR3 is TGTGCCAGCAGTGTGGTGGGGGAAGAGACCCAGTACTTC.

The chain has TRBV28 and TRBJ1-2; 12 nucleotides match TRBD1. Trimming removed 10 bases from V and 9 bases from J; junction bases left unmatched: 6. CDR1 and CDR2 (germline): MDHEN, SYDVKM. The CDR3 extends over 12 amino acids. Here the CDR3 DNA reads TGTGCCACGGGACAGGGGGCGAGGAGCTACACCTTC. As protein: CATGQGARSYTF.

This clone was counted a few times. This chain joins TRBV6-1 and TRBJ1-6, with 8 nucleotides matching TRBD1. After removal of 0 bases from V and 5 bases from J, the junction contained 0 bases not matched to a gene. Germline CDR1 is MNHNS and CDR2 is SASEGT. The CDR3 is made up of 15 amino acids. For the CDR3, the DNA is TGTGCCAGCAGTGAAGCGGGACAGGATAATTCACCCCTCCACTTT. Translation: CASSEAGQDNSPLHF.